This passage covers 20 T cell receptor beta chains from one sample sequenced in a study of blood T cell repertoires in COVID-19. The table came from immunoSEQ multiplex PCR; TCRdb's copy has only in-frame clones and leaves some out. The table lists about 22,000 clones, roughly nine tenths of them singletons. The specimen was peripheral blood. The receptor set was obtained from a man aged 65-85 years with COVID-19, enrolled during active disease.

The gene calls are TRBV3-1 (or the pseudogene TRBV3-2) and TRBJ2-7; TRBD2 might be the D (6 bases). V was trimmed by 7 bases and J by 0 bases, leaving 13 bases between them. CDR3 length: 14 residues. Per germline, CDR1 LGHDT and CDR2 YNNKEL (reference sequence). The CDR3 DNA follows: TGTGCCAGCAAACTACGAGCGGGCTCCTACGAGCAGTACTTC. Translating it yields CASKLRAGSYEQYF.

The chain recombines TRBV5-1 with TRBJ2-3; 7 positions agree with TRBD2. The ends lost 0 bases at V and 3 bases at J; junction bases unmatched: 4. The CDR3 covers 15 residues. The germline gives CDR1 SGHRS, CDR2 YFSETQ. CDR3 nucleotides: TGCGCCAGCAGCTTGGGTGGACTAGAAACAGATACGCAGTATTTT. Amino acids: CASSLGGLETDTQYF.

The gene calls are TRBV12-3 or TRBV12-4 and TRBJ1-2; D gene ambiguous. V dropped 3 bases and J dropped 5 bases, with 10 bases sitting between them. The CDR3 covers 13 residues. The CDR3 bases are TGTGCCAGCAGTTTGAGTTTGGTTTATGGCTACACCTTC. It encodes CASSLSLVYGYTF.

This rearrangement joins TRBV4-1 to TRBJ2-7, with TRBD2 matching over 10 bases. From germline, CDR1 is MGHRA and CDR2 YSYEKL. The CDR3 runs to 16 residues. V lost 0 bases to trimming and J lost 6 bases; unmatched junction nucleotides: 8. CDR3 in DNA: TGCGCCAGCAGCCAAGAAGGGACTAGCGCCAGCGCCGAGCAGTACTTC. It specifies CASSQEGTSASAEQYF.

The V call is TRBV11-2, the J call TRBJ2-7; maybe TRBD2 (6 bases). The ends were cut back, 7 bases at V and 3 bases at J, with 16 bases in the middle. The CDR3 covers 14 residues. CDR1 SGHAT and CDR2 FQNNGV come from the germline V gene. DNA for the CDR3: TGTGCCAGCACCGATCTCGCGCGGGGCTACGAGCAGTACTTC. Protein: CASTDLARGYEQYF.

This chain uses TRBV5-1 with TRBJ1-6; weak D call: TRBD1 (5 bases). V was clipped by 0 bases and J by 7 bases, with 11 bases between them. This CDR3 is built from 15 residues. Per the germline V gene, CDR1 is SGHRS and CDR2 is YFSETQ. The DNA for the CDR3 is TGCGCCAGCAGCTTGGAGGGGTTAGAGAATTCACCCCTCCACTTT. This sequence encodes CASSLEGLENSPLHF. Based on the CDR3 plus reference TRBV5-1 and TRBJ1-6, the full variable domain is KAGVTQTPRYLIKTRGQQVTLSCSPISGHRSVSWYQQTPGQGLQFLFEYFSETQRNKGNFPGRFSGRQFSNSRSEMNVSTLELGDSALYLCASSLEGLENSPLHFGNGTRLTVT.

The V and J genes are TRBV21-1 and TRBJ1-2; the tabulated D call, TRBD1, remains unverified against the DNA. TRBV21-1 is flagged as a pseudogene. The CDR3 loop spans 18 amino acids. CDR3 nucleotides: TGTGCCAGCAGCAAAAGGGACAGGGGTCCATCGTCTAACTATGGCTACACCTTC. This encodes CASSKRDRGPSSNYGYTF.

V is TRBV6-2 or TRBV6-3 and J is TRBJ2-7; 9 nucleotides match TRBD1. This CDR3 spans 12 amino acids. Germline V gives CDR1 MNHEY, CDR2 SVGEGT. The J segment lost 5 bases and the V segment lost 5 bases, leaving 1 base of the junction unmatched. CDR3 sequence: CASSRTGDEQYF. Written as DNA, the CDR3 is TGTGCCAGCAGTCGGACAGGGGACGAGCAGTACTTC.

CDR3 bases: TGTGCCACCAAATTACAGGGGAGCTCCTACGAGCAGTACTTC. This sequence encodes CATKLQGSSYEQYF. The chain joins TRBV2 to TRBJ2-7; 7 bases are shared with TRBD1. J was trimmed by 0 bases and V by 10 bases; bases with no gene match: 9. Germline lookup yields CDR1 SNHLY and CDR2 FYNNEI. CDR3 length: 14 residues.

The chain is built from TRBV7-9 and TRBJ2-3; TRBD1 is a possible D gene (5 bases). Trimming took off 2 bases at V and 2 bases at J, with 14 bases between the two ends. CDR3 length: 16 residues. The germline gives CDR1 SEHNR, CDR2 FQNEAQ (reference sequence). The CDR3 DNA follows: TGTGCCAGCAGCTTAATGGGGCAGGGCAACACAGATACGCAGTATTTT. Protein sequence: CASSLMGQGNTDTQYF.

The CDR3 here is CASSVWTSGGEDIQYF. In nucleotides, the CDR3 is TGTGCCAGCAGTGTTTGGACTAGCGGGGGGGAGGACATTCAGTACTTC. The chain has TRBV2 and TRBJ2-4; TRBD2 agrees at 15 bases. V lost 4 bases to trimming and J lost 8 bases; unmatched junction nucleotides: 6. The CDR3 loop spans 16 amino acids. Germline V CDR1 and CDR2: SNHLY, FYNNEI. Looking up the rest from reference TRBV2 and TRBJ2-4 gives the full variable domain: EPEVTQTPSHQVTQMGQEVILRCVPISNHLYFYWYRQILGQKVEFLVSFYNNEISEKSEIFDDQFSVERPDGSNFTLKIRSTKLEDSAMYFCASSVWTSGGEDIQYFGAGTRLSVL.

The rearrangement joins TRBV30 to TRBJ1-1; D is perhaps TRBD1 (6 bases). Trimming shortened V by 1 base and J by 2 bases, and 8 bases separated the two germline ends. CDR1 is GTSNPN, CDR2 SVGIG, per germline (reference sequence). This CDR3 comprises 13 residues. The CDR3 sequence: CAWSGQVNTEAFF. In DNA form, the CDR3 reads TGTGCCTGGAGTGGACAGGTTAACACTGAAGCTTTCTTT.

The rearrangement joins TRBV7-9 to TRBJ2-5; D gene uncertain. The V gene lost 3 bases and the J gene lost 3 bases, with 11 bases spanning the gap. The CDR3 is 14 amino acids. In germline, CDR1 is SEHNR, CDR2 FQNEAQ (reference sequence). CDR3 loop: CASSLGLTEETQYF. The CDR3 nucleotides are TGTGCCAGCAGCTTGGGCCTTACGGAAGAGACCCAGTACTTC.

This chain links TRBV5-1 with TRBJ1-1; TRBD1 matches at 10 bases. Germline CDR1 SGHRS, CDR2 YFSETQ. There are 16 residues in the CDR3. V trimming: 3 bases; J trimming: 4 bases; junction bases outside the gene matches: 9. DNA of the CDR3: TGCGCCAGCAGCTCCGGGACAGGGGTTGGGTCCACTGAAGCTTTCTTT. Its translation: CASSSGTGVGSTEAFF.

This chain uses TRBV20-1 with TRBJ1-1; D is perhaps TRBD1 (6 bases). CDR3 size: 14 residues. The germline gives CDR1 DFQATT, CDR2 SNEGSKA (reference sequence). Trimming took 3 bases from V and 4 from J, leaving 15 bases between them. As DNA, the CDR3 is TGCAGTGCTAGTAGCCAGGGGTTGGGCACTGAAGCTTTCTTT. Its translation is CSASSQGLGTEAFF.

The chain employs TRBV18 and TRBJ2-2; D perhaps matches TRBD2 (5 bases). Trimming took off 1 base at V and 1 base at J, with 10 bases between the two ends. Germline V gene lookup returns CDR1 KGHSH and CDR2 LQKENI. The CDR3 length is 16 residues. CDR3 sequence (DNA): TGTGCCAGCTCACCACTGAGGGCTGGGAACACCGGGGAGCTGTTTTTT. This translates into CASSPLRAGNTGELFF. The entire variable domain, with the rest obtained from reference TRBV18 and TRBJ2-2, is as follows: NAGVMQNPRHLVRRRGQEARLRCSPMKGHSHVYWYRQLPEEGLKFMVYLQKENIIDESGMPKERFSAEFPKEGPSILRIQQVVRGDSAAYFCASSPLRAGNTGELFFGEGSRLTVL.

The chain employs TRBV20-1 and TRBJ2-3; weak D call: TRBD1 (6 bases). Germline lookup yields CDR1 DFQATT and CDR2 SNEGSKA (reference sequence). This CDR3 is 10 amino acids long. The V gene lost 7 bases and the J gene lost 11 bases, with 13 bases spanning the gap. CDR3 bases: TGCAGTGGAGGCCCAGGGGAGCAGTATTTT. Translated: CSGGPGEQYF.

The J gene is TRBJ2-1, the V gene TRBV11-2, with 7 bases matching TRBD2. Trimming removed 4 bases from V and 1 base from J; junction bases left unmatched: 4. This CDR3 comprises 15 residues. Germline-derived CDR1 and CDR2 are SGHAT and FQNNGV. The CDR3 coding sequence is TGTGCCAGCAGCTCGACAGCGGGATCCTACAATGAGCAGTTCTTC. Its protein is CASSSTAGSYNEQFF. The complete variable domain, with remaining parts taken from reference TRBV11-2 and TRBJ2-1, reads EAGVAQSPRYKIIEKRQSVAFWCNPISGHATLYWYQQILGQGPKLLIQFQNNGVVDDSQLPKDRFSAERLKGVDSTLKIQPAKLEDSAVYLCASSSTAGSYNEQFFGPGTRLTVL.

V is TRBV12-5 and J is TRBJ1-6; 11 bases fit TRBD1. Trimming took 0 bases from V and 7 from J; bases not matched to a gene: 5. Germline CDR1 is LGHNT and CDR2 is FRNRAP. The CDR3 totals 17 residues. The chain's CDR3 is CASGLVWGQGENSPLHF. The CDR3 DNA follows: TGTGCTAGTGGTTTGGTATGGGGACAGGGGGAAAATTCACCCCTCCACTTT.

This chain joins TRBV19 and TRBJ2-1; D unresolved. The CDR3 totals 14 residues. Germline V lookup: CDR1 LNHDA, CDR2 SQIVND (reference sequence). V was trimmed by 2 bases and J by 10 bases, leaving 15 bases between them. The CDR3 nucleotides are TGTGCCAGTAGTATAAAGCTAAGTTACCCCGAGCAGTTCTTC. It yields the protein CASSIKLSYPEQFF.